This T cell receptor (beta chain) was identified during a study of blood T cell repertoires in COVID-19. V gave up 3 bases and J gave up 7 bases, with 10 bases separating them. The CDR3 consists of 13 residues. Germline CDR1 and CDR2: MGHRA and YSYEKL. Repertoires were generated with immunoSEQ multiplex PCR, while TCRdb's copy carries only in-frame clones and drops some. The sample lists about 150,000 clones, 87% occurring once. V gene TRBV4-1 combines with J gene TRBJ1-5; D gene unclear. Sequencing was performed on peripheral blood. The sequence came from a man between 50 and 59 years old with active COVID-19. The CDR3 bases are TGCGCCAGCAGCCACCGACAAGACCAGCCCCAGCATTTT. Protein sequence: CASSHRQDQPQHF.